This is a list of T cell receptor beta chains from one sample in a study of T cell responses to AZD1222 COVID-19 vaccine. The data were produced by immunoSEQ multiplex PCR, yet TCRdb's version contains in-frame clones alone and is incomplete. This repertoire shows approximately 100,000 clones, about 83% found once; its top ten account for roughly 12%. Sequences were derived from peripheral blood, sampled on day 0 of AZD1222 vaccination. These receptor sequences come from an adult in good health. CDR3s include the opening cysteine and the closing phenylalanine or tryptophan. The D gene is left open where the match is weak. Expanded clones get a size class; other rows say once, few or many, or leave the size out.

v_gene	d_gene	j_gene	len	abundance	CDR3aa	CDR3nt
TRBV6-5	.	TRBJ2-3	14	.	CASSYSFMGDTQYF	TGTGCCAGCAGTTACTCGTTCATGGGTGATACGCAGTATTTT
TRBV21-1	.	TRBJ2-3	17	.	CASSKCPSGSYSDTQYF	TGTGCCAGCAGCAAATGTCCTAGCGGGAGTTACTCAGATACGCAGTATTTT
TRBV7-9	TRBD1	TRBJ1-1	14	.	CASSSGQGWTEAFF	TGTGCCAGCAGCTCGGGACAGGGCTGGACTGAAGCTTTCTTT
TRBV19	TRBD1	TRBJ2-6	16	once	CASSSPQGAGANVLTF	TGTGCCAGTAGTTCGCCCCAGGGGGCCGGGGCCAACGTCCTGACTTTC
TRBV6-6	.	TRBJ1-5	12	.	CASSTRNQPQHF	TGTGCCAGCAGTACCCGCAATCAGCCCCAGCATTTT
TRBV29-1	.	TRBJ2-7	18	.	CSVEEGGGRGRSSYEQYF	TGCAGCGTTGAAGAAGGGGGAGGGCGGGGTCGCAGCTCCTACGAGCAGTACTTC
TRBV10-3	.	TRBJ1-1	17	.	CAISESMNSRGGTEAFF	TGTGCCATCAGTGAGTCTATGAACTCCCGAGGGGGCACTGAAGCTTTCTTT
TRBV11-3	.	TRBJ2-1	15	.	CASSLGRTDYNEQFF	TGTGCCAGCAGCTTAGGCAGGACAGACTACAATGAGCAGTTCTTC
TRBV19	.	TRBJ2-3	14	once	CASSTGRREDTQYF	TGTGCCAGTAGTACAGGGAGACGGGAGGATACGCAGTATTTT
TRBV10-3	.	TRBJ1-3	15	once	CAISEGRFSGNTIYF	TGTGCCATCAGTGAGGGACGGTTCTCTGGAAACACCATATATTTT